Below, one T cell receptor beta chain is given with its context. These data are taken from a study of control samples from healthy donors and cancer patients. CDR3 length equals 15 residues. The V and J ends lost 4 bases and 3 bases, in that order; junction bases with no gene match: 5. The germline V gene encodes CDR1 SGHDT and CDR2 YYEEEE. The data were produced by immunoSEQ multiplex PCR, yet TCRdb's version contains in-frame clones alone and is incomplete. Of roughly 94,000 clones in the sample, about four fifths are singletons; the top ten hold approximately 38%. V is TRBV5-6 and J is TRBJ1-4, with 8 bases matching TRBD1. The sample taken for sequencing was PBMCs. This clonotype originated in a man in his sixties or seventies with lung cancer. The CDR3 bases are TGTGCCAGCAGCGCAGGGGGCTGGGCTAATGAAAAACTGTTTTTT. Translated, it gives CASSAGGWANEKLFF.